This T cell receptor beta chain comes out of a study of early T cells in non-severe SARS-CoV-2 infection. Overall study context: It was bulk RNA from unsorted whole blood that was sequenced, and the chains were unpaired. Broader study findings: Anti-spike CD8 specificities were favored by VDJdb matching, whose results missed private and CD4 specificities.

Losses at the gene ends were 1 base for V and 7 bases for J; bases not matched to a gene: 10. In germline, CDR1 is SGHTA, CDR2 FQGNSA. The CDR3 has 16 residues. This clonotype was detected many times. Its antigen is undetermined. Unique molecular identifiers were attached to individual cDNA molecules. TCRdb re-called the 5' RACE reads through MiXCR, storing one row per CDR3 protein. The sample carries about 77,000 distinct CDR3 sequences, approximately 5% recorded once. The V gene is TRBV7-2, the J gene TRBJ2-7; 10 nucleotides align to TRBD2. The receptor was derived from an adult who was a healthcare worker with PCR-confirmed SARS-CoV-2 infection or an uninfected control (not recorded which). The sample was whole blood, taken at baseline. The CDR3: CASSLDLAGEGGEQYF. CDR3 coding DNA: TGTGCCAGCAGCTTAGATCTAGCGGGAGAGGGAGGTGAGCAGTACTTC.